In its sample, the clone carrying this T cell receptor beta chain was seen a few times. This sample stems from a study of response to subunit inactivated influenza vaccine. V lost 4 bases, J lost 6 bases, and 7 bases stayed unmatched. The CDR3 consists of 16 residues. Germline V gives CDR1 SEHNR, CDR2 FQNEAQ (reference sequence). MiXCR was run by TCRdb on the RT-PCR reads, yielding one entry per CDR3 protein. The repertoire holds fewer than 750,000 distinct CDR3 sequences, with 12% to 15% as singletons. The V call is TRBV7-9, the J call TRBJ2-1; 12 bases map to TRBD2. This sequence was found in a man over 45 who received an inactivated influenza vaccine. The sequencing here drew on PBMCs from blood, taken approximately 13 days after vaccination. The CDR3: CASSSGTSGSPNEQFF. In DNA form, the CDR3 reads TGTGCCAGCAGCTCCGGGACTAGCGGGTCTCCCAATGAGCAGTTCTTC.